The 26 T cell receptor beta chains below come from one sample, sequenced in a study of metastatic and nonmetastatic thyroid tumors. Nobody among the patients had been given any treatment before thyroid surgery. Through MiXCR, TCRdb re-clonotyped the PCR reads. The data contain under 95,000 clones, about 13% of them seen just once; the ten biggest clones take up about 10%. Sequences were obtained from blood. These receptors all come from a female donor with papillary thyroid cancer or a benign thyroid nodule (not recorded which). Some clones in this sample may be carry-over from other donors' samples.

The genes are TRBV2 and TRBJ2-2, with D hard to call. V lost 4 bases and J 4 bases, leaving 10 bases between the germline ends. The CDR3 totals 14 residues. Looked up from germline, CDR1 is SNHLY and CDR2 is FYNNEI. The CDR3 nucleotides read TGTGCCAGCAGTGCGGTACTACTCACCGGGGAGCTGTTTTTT. Its protein is CASSAVLLTGELFF.

This chain joins TRBV7-8 and TRBJ2-2; D not resolved. CDR1 and CDR2 (germline): SGHVS, FQNEAQ. The CDR3 has 15 amino acids. Trimming removed 1 base from V and 1 base from J, with 7 bases in between. The CDR3, as DNA: TGTGCCAGCAGCTTAGGTTCAGGGAACACCGGGGAGCTGTTTTTT. It encodes CASSLGSGNTGELFF.

As to this clone: A junction boundary mismatches the germline segment, possibly from a read error. CDR3 protein: CVSTSGVSYNSPLHF. CDR3 in DNA: TGTGTCAGCACCTCAGGGGTCTCCTATAATTCACCCCTCCACTTT. The rearrangement uses TRBV9 and TRBJ1-6; D may be TRBD1 (6 bases). From germline, CDR1 is SGDLS and CDR2 YYNGEE. CDR3 size: 15 residues.

This clone was observed many times. The genes are TRBV6-1 and TRBJ2-1; 10 nucleotides line up with TRBD2. This CDR3 comprises 15 residues. CDR1 and CDR2 from the germline V gene are MNHNS and SASEGT. After removal of 6 bases from V and 7 bases from J, the junction contained 9 bases not matched to a gene. CDR3 DNA sequence: TGTGCCAGCAGCAGGCTAGCGGGAGTTCTGAATGAGCAGTTCTTC. Amino acids: CASSRLAGVLNEQFF.

This clone was observed a handful of times. The rearrangement joins TRBV28 to TRBJ1-4; TRBD1 matches 7 bases. Germline assignment: CDR1 MDHEN and CDR2 SYDVKM. The CDR3 spans 15 residues. The ends lost 3 bases at V and 4 bases at J; junction bases unmatched: 5. This CDR3 is CASSLGTARNEKLFF. DNA of the CDR3: TGTGCCAGCAGTTTGGGGACAGCACGTAATGAAAAACTGTTTTTT.

This clone was detected ten times or more. The CDR3 DNA is TGTGCCAGCAGCTTGGAGGCACTAGCGGGGTTCGGGGAGCTGTTTTTT. Protein sequence: CASSLEALAGFGELFF. The J gene is TRBJ2-2, the V gene TRBV5-6; 10 bases are a match to TRBD2. Germline CDR1 reads SGHDT; CDR2 reads YYEEEE. CDR3 length: 16 residues. V dropped 0 bases and J dropped 7; count of bases not matched to a gene: 6. Full variable domain (remainder filled in from reference TRBV5-6 and TRBJ2-2): DAGVTQSPTHLIKTRGQQVTLRCSPKSGHDTVSWYQQALGQGPQFIFQYYEEEERQRGNFPDRFSGHQFPNYSSELNVNALLLGDSALYLCASSLEALAGFGELFFGEGSRLTVL.

There are many counts of this clone. This chain uses TRBV20-1 with TRBJ2-1; 14 nucleotides match TRBD2. The CDR3 runs to 16 residues. In germline, CDR1 is DFQATT, CDR2 SNEGSKA (reference sequence). V gave up 0 bases and J gave up 4 bases; unmatched junction bases: 2. The CDR3 bases are TGCAGTGCTAGAGAACGGACTAGCGGGGGGTACAATGAGCAGTTCTTC. Amino acids: CSARERTSGGYNEQFF.

In its sample, this clone was seen many times. The V call is TRBV5-4, the J call TRBJ2-7; TRBD1 matches at 8 bases. Trimming cost V 2 bases and J 6 bases; bases outside gene matches: 10. The CDR3 totals 15 residues. From germline, CDR1 is SGHNT and CDR2 YYREEE (reference sequence). CDR3 bases: TGTGCCAGCAGCTTTGTCACAGGGGGTGGAGGCGAGCAGTACTTC. Translated, it gives CASSFVTGGGGEQYF. Complete variable domain (other parts from reference TRBV5-4 and TRBJ2-7): ETGVTQSPTHLIKTRGQQVTLRCSSQSGHNTVSWYQQALGQGPQFIFQYYREEENGRGNFPPRFSGLQFPNYSSELNVNALELDDSALYLCASSFVTGGGGEQYFGPGTRLTVT.

Concerning this clone itself: A read error may explain this, as a much larger clone is one base away. This chain links TRBV20-1 with TRBJ2-1; 8 bases agree with TRBD2. Germline-derived CDR1 and CDR2 are DFQATT and SNEGSKA (reference sequence). The CDR3 extends over 15 amino acids. The CDR3 DNA reads as TGCAGTGCTAGAGATGGACTAGCACCATACAATCAGCAGTTCTTC. Translated, it gives CSARDGLAPYNQQFF.

This clone was seen many times. CDR3 amino acids: CASSSPQGLLSTGELFF. CDR3 nucleotides: TGTGCCAGCAGTTCGCCCCAGGGTCTACTCAGCACCGGGGAGCTGTTTTTT. V is TRBV28 and J is TRBJ2-2; perhaps TRBD1 as D (5 bases). This CDR3 is 17 amino acids long. Germline V gene data show CDR1 as MDHEN and CDR2 as SYDVKM. The germline V and J ends were trimmed by 4 bases and 4 bases, with 19 bases remaining between them.

This clone was seen at least ten times. The chain joins TRBV10-3 to TRBJ2-1; D is undetermined. The CDR3 runs to 15 residues. Germline V gene sequence: CDR1 ENHRY, CDR2 SYGVKD. The V end was cut by 4 bases, the J end by 2 bases, with 12 bases between. Written as DNA, the CDR3 is TGTGCCATCAGTGGGGGAAAGGGTCCCTACAATGAGCAGTTCTTC. Translating it yields CAISGGKGPYNEQFF.

This clone has just a few counts. The J gene is TRBJ1-5, the V gene TRBV20-1, with 9 positions matching TRBD1. V lost 5 bases, J lost 3 bases, and 5 bases stayed unmatched. Per germline, CDR1 DFQATT and CDR2 SNEGSKA (reference sequence). The CDR3 is 14 amino acids. Here the CDR3 reads CSAWTGVLNQPQHF. The CDR3 nucleotides read TGCAGTGCTTGGACAGGGGTCCTCAATCAGCCCCAGCATTTT.

This clone was counted many times. CDR3 sequence: CSARGGGSVTGELFF. Written as DNA, the CDR3 is TGCAGTGCTAGGGGAGGCGGGAGCGTCACCGGGGAGCTGTTTTTT. V gene TRBV20-1 combines with J gene TRBJ2-2; 7 bases agree with TRBD2. CDR1 is DFQATT and CDR2 is SNEGSKA in the germline V gene (reference sequence). The J segment lost 4 bases and the V segment lost 3 bases, leaving 8 bases of the junction unmatched. The CDR3 is made up of 15 amino acids.

At least ten counts were recorded for this clone. J is TRBJ2-6 and V is TRBV28; TRBD2 is a possible D gene (6 bases). Trimming shortened V by 4 bases and J by 0 bases, and 10 bases separated the two germline ends. Germline V gives CDR1 MDHEN, CDR2 SYDVKM. The CDR3 sequence is 16 residues long. CDR3 nucleotide sequence: TGTGCCAGCAGTTCCCCCGGGAGCTCTGGGGCCAACGTCCTGACTTTC. As protein: CASSSPGSSGANVLTF.

The chain is built from TRBV6-9 and TRBJ2-7; 7 bases line up with TRBD2. This CDR3 has 18 residues. With V trimmed by 0 bases and J by 5 bases, 16 bases remained unmatched. CDR1 and CDR2 (germline): MNHGY, SVAAGI. CDR3 coding DNA: TGTGCCAGCAGTTATTCTAGATCTCTAGCGGTCACTACGGACGAGCAGTACTTC. It yields the protein CASSYSRSLAVTTDEQYF.

This clone was detected a few times. This chain joins TRBV6-1 and TRBJ1-5, with D possibly matching TRBD1 (5 bases). V lost 6 bases to trimming and J lost 7 bases, with 16 bases between them. This CDR3 comprises 14 residues. Germline CDR1 MNHNS, CDR2 SASEGT. The CDR3 DNA reads TGTGCCAGCAGCCAAGTTTGGGGGGGGCAGCCCCAGCATTTT. Protein product: CASSQVWGGQPQHF.

This clone was counted at least ten times. The genes are TRBV5-6 and TRBJ1-5, with a possible D match to TRBD1 (5 bases). The CDR3 spans 15 residues. Deletions cut 6 bases from V and 1 base from J, with 14 bases between. Germline values: CDR1 SGHDT, CDR2 YYEEEE. In DNA, the CDR3 is TGTGCCAGCACGTCCTACGGGGCAAGCAATCAGCCCCAGCATTTT. Its protein product is CASTSYGASNQPQHF.

This clone was recorded at least ten times. The chain links TRBV2 to TRBJ2-3; D remains ambiguous. Trimming pared 4 bases from V and 9 bases from J, leaving 11 bases between. Germline lookup yields CDR1 SNHLY and CDR2 FYNNEI. This CDR3 comprises 12 residues. The CDR3 reads CASSGDWETQYF. CDR3 DNA: TGTGCCAGCAGTGGAGACTGGGAAACGCAGTATTTT.

This clone was detected many times. The chain combines TRBV12-3 or TRBV12-4 with TRBJ2-2, with 9 bases that match TRBD1. V trimming: 6 bases; J trimming: 7 bases; junction bases outside the gene matches: 9. The CDR3 sequence is 15 residues long. CDR3 in amino acids: CASSPGTGTVGELFF. CDR3 in DNA: TGTGCCAGCAGCCCCGGGACAGGGACGGTCGGGGAGCTGTTTTTT.

The chain uses TRBV18 and TRBJ2-2; D not resolved. Deletions cut 2 bases from V and 7 bases from J, with 8 bases between. Germline V gives CDR1 KGHSH, CDR2 LQKENI. This CDR3 is built from 13 residues. The CDR3, as DNA: TGTGCCAGCTCACCAAGGGTTGGCGGGGAGCTGTTTTTT. It translates to CASSPRVGGELFF.

A remark on this clone: One end of the junction is discordant with germline, which a read error may explain. This rearrangement joins TRBV28 to TRBJ2-6, with no clear D. CDR3 length: 15 amino acids. Looked up from germline, CDR1 is MDHEN and CDR2 is SYDVKM. The CDR3 region has the DNA TGTGCCAGCATTCCGCAGAGCTCTTGGGCCAACGTCCTGACTTTC. It encodes CASIPQSSWANVLTF.

This sequence joins TRBV6-5 and TRBJ2-1, with 7 nucleotides matching TRBD2. With 7 bases clipped from V and 10 bases from J, the junction kept 19 bases outside the gene matches. Germline loops: CDR1 MNHEY, CDR2 SVGAGI. There are 16 residues in the CDR3. CDR3 protein: CASISQAGSSEGEQFF. CDR3 DNA sequence: TGTGCCAGCATTTCCCAAGCGGGATCCTCTGAGGGGGAGCAGTTCTTC.

This clone was recorded many times. The chain carries TRBV29-1 and TRBJ2-1; D gene uncertain. Trimming took off 7 bases at V and 2 bases at J, with 12 bases between the two ends. Germline lookup yields CDR1 SQVTM and CDR2 ANQGSEA. The CDR3 consists of 13 residues. Here the CDR3 reads CSDVGRPYNEQFF. The DNA of the CDR3 is TGCAGCGATGTGGGTCGCCCCTACAATGAGCAGTTCTTC.

This clone was counted many times. The V gene is TRBV7-9, the J gene TRBJ2-7; no definite D call. The CDR3 length is 19 residues. V was pared by 1 base and J by 3 bases, with 25 bases between. Germline loops: CDR1 SEHNR, CDR2 FQNEAQ (reference sequence). The CDR3 spells CASSLGPPEYGPNSYEQYF. CDR3 nucleotide sequence: TGTGCCAGCAGCTTAGGTCCTCCTGAGTACGGGCCAAATAGCTACGAGCAGTACTTC.

This clone was detected only a few times. The V gene is TRBV28, the J gene TRBJ2-7; D is possibly TRBD1 (5 bases). CDR1 is MDHEN, CDR2 SYDVKM, per germline. Trimming shortened V by 9 bases and J by 0 bases, and 12 bases separated the two germline ends. The length of the CDR3 is 13 residues. CDR3 nucleotide sequence: TGTGCCAGGTCGAAGGGGTGCTCCTACGAGCAGTACTTC. Its protein is CARSKGCSYEQYF. Full variable domain (remainder filled in from reference TRBV28 and TRBJ2-7): DVKVTQSSRYLVKRTGEKVFLECVQDMDHENMFWYRQDPGLGLRLIYFSYDVKMKEKGDIPEGYSVSREKKERFSLILESASTNQTSMYLCARSKGCSYEQYFGPGTRLTVT.

The table lists this clone with many counts. V and J are TRBV7-3 and TRBJ1-5, with a weak D call TRBD1 (6 bases). Per the germline V gene, CDR1 is SGHTA and CDR2 is FQGTGA. The CDR3 is made up of 14 amino acids. The V end was cut by 3 bases, the J end by 5 bases, with 11 bases between. This chain's CDR3 is CASSFPGVDQPQHF. CDR3 DNA sequence: TGTGCCAGCAGCTTTCCAGGGGTCGATCAGCCCCAGCATTTT. The full variable domain, its missing parts supplied by reference TRBV7-3 and TRBJ1-5, is GAGVSQTPSNKVTEKGKYVELRCDPISGHTALYWYRQSLGQGPEFLIYFQGTGAADDSGLPNDRFFAVRPEGSVSTLKIQRTERGDSAVYLCASSFPGVDQPQHFGDGTRLSIL.